This T cell receptor (beta chain) was obtained from a study of T cell responses to AZD1222 COVID-19 vaccine. Study-level findings and limits: The peak T cell response came first, and repertoires were sampled only after it. Clonal diversity may have been underestimated in mostly white British donors.

With regard to this clone: Antigen: not known.

The CDR3 is 13 amino acids. Trimming took off 2 bases at V and 2 bases at J, with 7 bases between the two ends. Germline assignment: CDR1 MNHEY and CDR2 SMNVEV (reference sequence). The repertoire was sequenced with immunoSEQ multiplex PCR; TCRdb's copy has only in-frame clones and lacks some. Among some 150,000 clones listed, roughly nine tenths were seen once. The TCR originated in an adult who received the AZD1222 COVID-19 vaccine. This chain joins TRBV27 and TRBJ2-7; D is undetermined. The sample in question was peripheral blood, obtained 28 days after the second AZD1222 dose. The CDR3 nucleotides read TGTGCCAGCAGTTTAGGGCATGCCTACGAGCAGTACTTC. Protein sequence: CASSLGHAYEQYF.